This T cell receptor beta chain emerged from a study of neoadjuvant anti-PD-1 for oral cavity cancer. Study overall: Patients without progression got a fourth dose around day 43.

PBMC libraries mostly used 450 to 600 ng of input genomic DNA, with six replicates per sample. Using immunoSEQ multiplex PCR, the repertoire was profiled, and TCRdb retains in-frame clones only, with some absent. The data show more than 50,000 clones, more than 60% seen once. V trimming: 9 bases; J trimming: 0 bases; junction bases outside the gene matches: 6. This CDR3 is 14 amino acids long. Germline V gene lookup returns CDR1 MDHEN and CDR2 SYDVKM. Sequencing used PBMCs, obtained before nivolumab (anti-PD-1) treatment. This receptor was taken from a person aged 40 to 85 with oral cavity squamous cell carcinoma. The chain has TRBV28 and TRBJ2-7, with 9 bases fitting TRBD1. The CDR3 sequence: CASGTGQGSYEQYF. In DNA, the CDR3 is TGTGCCAGTGGAACGGGACAGGGCTCCTACGAGCAGTACTTC.